This T cell receptor (beta chain) appears in the sequencing data of a study of cytotoxic CD8 clonotypes in ibrutinib-treated CLL. Study-level information: Recorded responses included about 25 partial and 2 complete; following median about 68 months, 14 stayed remitted and roughly 12 progressed. Study results and limitations: Whereas clonality rose at ibrutinib response, it declined toward baseline at progression. The study sampled sustained-remission and progressing patients at different times. Starting clonality was above that of age-matched healthy donors and tracked circulating CD8+ T-cell counts.

Sequenced by immunoSEQ multiplex PCR; TCRdb stores in-frame clones only, minus some. The table has approximately 100,000 clones, 60% to 80% seen once; the top ten hold about 26%. V lost 0 bases and J 7 bases, leaving 16 bases between the germline ends. Germline lookup yields CDR1 GTSNPN and CDR2 SVGIG (reference sequence). CDR3 length equals 15 residues. As for this clone: Antigen specificity is unknown.

This chain links TRBV30 with TRBJ1-5, with D possibly matching TRBD1 (6 bases). The TCR comes from a human donor with chronic lymphocytic leukemia. Sequencing used PBMCs, obtained after 24 months of ibrutinib treatment. The chain's CDR3 is CAWSVIGGGNQPQHF. CDR3 bases: TGTGCCTGGAGTGTTATAGGAGGGGGGAACCAGCCCCAGCATTTT. The whole variable domain, filled in from reference TRBV30 and TRBJ1-5, reads SQTIHQWPATLVQPVGSPLSLECTVEGTSNPNLYWYRQAAGRGLQLLFYSVGIGQISSEVPQNLSASRPQDRQFILSSKKLLLSDSGFYLCAWSVIGGGNQPQHFGDGTRLSIL.